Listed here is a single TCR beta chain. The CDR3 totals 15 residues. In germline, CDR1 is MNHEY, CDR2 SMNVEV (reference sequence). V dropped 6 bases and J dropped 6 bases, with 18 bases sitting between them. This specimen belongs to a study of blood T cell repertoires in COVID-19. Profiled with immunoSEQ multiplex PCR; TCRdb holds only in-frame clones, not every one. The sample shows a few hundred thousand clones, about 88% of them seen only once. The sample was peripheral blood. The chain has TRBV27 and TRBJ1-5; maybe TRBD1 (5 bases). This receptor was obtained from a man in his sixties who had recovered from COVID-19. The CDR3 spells CASSPRGGAGQPQHF. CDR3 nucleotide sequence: TGTGCCAGCAGCCCCCGGGGAGGGGCCGGTCAGCCCCAGCATTTT.